The source of this T cell receptor (beta chain) is a study of cytomegalovirus exposure and HLA in healthy donors. Germline lookup yields CDR1 SGHKS and CDR2 YYEKEE (reference sequence). Unmatched junction bases numbered 7, after V lost 2 bases and J lost 9 bases. The CDR3 sequence is 15 residues long. This PCR relied on a set of 60 Vbeta primers and 13 Jbeta primers. Repertoires were generated with immunoSEQ multiplex PCR, while TCRdb's copy carries only in-frame clones and drops some. The sample carries some 90,000 clones, approximately 78% recorded once. This TCR was sampled from a male donor in good health and CMV-seropositive. The specimen sequenced was PBMCs. The gene calls are TRBV5-5 and TRBJ1-6; TRBD1 matches 8 bases. In DNA, the CDR3 is TGTGCCAGCAGCTTAACCGGGACAGGAGGTTCACCCCTCCACTTT. Encoded protein: CASSLTGTGGSPLHF.